Listed below are T cell receptor beta chains from one sample, sequenced in a study of cytomegalovirus exposure and HLA in healthy donors. Repertoires were generated with immunoSEQ multiplex PCR, while TCRdb's copy carries only in-frame clones and drops some. This table holds fewer than 200,000 clones, around 74% found once. Sequences were obtained from PBMCs. The source of these receptors is a female donor in good health and CMV-seronegative. The CDR3 runs from the conserved cysteine through the conserved F or W. D genes are given only for firm matches. Expanded clones are given a class, and other clones once, few, many or no size at all.

>TRBV29-1|TRBJ1-1|TRBD1|-
CSAGTGGRTEAFF
TGCAGCGCCGGGACAGGGGGCCGCACTGAAGCTTTCTTT
>TRBV15|TRBJ1-3|-|once
CATSRDPGPGGNTIYF
TGTGCCACCAGCAGAGATCCAGGGCCTGGTGGAAACACCATATATTTT
>TRBV19|TRBJ2-3|-|-
CASRTRQTDTQYF
TGTGCCAGTAGGACTCGACAGACAGATACGCAGTATTTT
>TRBV21-1|TRBJ2-7|-|once
CASSKGPGQGVYEQYF
TGTGCCAGCAGCAAAGGTCCCGGACAGGGGGTCTACGAGCAGTACTTC
>TRBV9|TRBJ2-7|-|-
CASSDLPGEGEQYF
TGTGCCAGCAGCGACCTCCCAGGGGAAGGGGAGCAGTACTTC
>TRBV18|TRBJ1-2|-|-
CASSPPGQGYGYTF
TGTGCCAGCTCACCACCGGGCCAGGGCTATGGCTACACCTTC
>TRBV10-3|TRBJ2-1|-|-
CAISESMAGTYNEQFF
TGTGCCATCAGTGAGTCTATGGCAGGCACCTACAATGAGCAGTTCTTC
>TRBV6-1|TRBJ2-2|-|-
CASSEGPDTGELFF
TGTGCCAGCAGTGAGGGGCCCGACACCGGGGAGCTGTTTTTT
>TRBV18|TRBJ2-1|TRBD2|once
CASSPGTSGTNEQFF
TGTGCCAGCTCCCCCGGGACTAGCGGGACCAATGAGCAGTTCTTC
>TRBV6-6|TRBJ1-1|-|-
CASSYSKQGVEAFF
TGTGCCAGCAGTTACTCGAAACAGGGTGTTGAAGCTTTCTTT
>TRBV15|TRBJ1-1|-|-
CATSIFAEDTEAFF
TGTGCCACCAGCATTTTCGCGGAGGACACTGAAGCTTTCTTT
>TRBV5-1|TRBJ1-3|TRBD1|-
CASSLAGGQGNTIYF
TGCGCCAGCAGCTTGGCCGGGGGACAGGGAAACACCATATATTTT
>TRBV9|TRBJ2-1|TRBD2|few
CASSGRLAGKSEQFF
TGTGCCAGCAGCGGGCGACTAGCGGGAAAAAGCGAGCAGTTCTTC
>TRBV5-4|TRBJ1-1|TRBD1|-
CASSRDRARTEAFF
TGTGCCAGCAGCAGGGACAGGGCAAGGACTGAAGCTTTCTTT
>TRBV5-8|TRBJ2-7|-|-
CASRWGGDYYEQYF
TGTGCCAGCAGATGGGGGGGCGACTACTACGAGCAGTACTTC
>TRBV27|TRBJ2-7|TRBD1|few
CASRWTGGYEQYF
TGTGCCAGCAGGTGGACAGGGGGCTACGAGCAGTACTTC
>TRBV19|TRBJ1-5|-|once
CASLPRDTYSNQPQHF
TGTGCCAGTCTCCCCCGGGACACCTATAGCAATCAGCCCCAGCATTTT
>TRBV30|TRBJ2-3|TRBD2|once
CAWGGSGGPDTQYF
TGTGCCTGGGGTGGCAGCGGGGGGCCAGATACGCAGTATTTT
>TRBV29-1|TRBJ2-7|-|-
CSVGRSFYEQYF
TGCAGCGTTGGACGGAGCTTCTACGAGCAGTACTTC
>TRBV7-9|TRBJ2-7|-|once
CASSLGAYEQYF
TGTGCCAGCAGCTTGGGGGCCTACGAGCAGTACTTC
>TRBV28|TRBJ1-1|-|-
CASSFARTEAFF
TGTGCCAGCAGTTTCGCCCGGACTGAAGCTTTCTTT
>TRBV9|TRBJ2-1|TRBD1|once
CASSSGQGAYNEQFF
TGTGCCAGCAGCTCGGGACAGGGGGCCTACAATGAGCAGTTCTTC
>TRBV2|TRBJ1-1|-|-
CASVGLNTEAFF
TGTGCCAGCGTGGGGCTGAACACTGAAGCTTTCTTT
>TRBV9|TRBJ1-2|TRBD1|-
CASSDDRGNGYTF
TGTGCCAGCAGCGACGACAGGGGGAATGGCTACACCTTC
>TRBV19|TRBJ1-2|-|-
CASRGTRNSYGYTF
TGTGCCAGCAGAGGGACACGAAACTCCTATGGCTACACCTTC
>TRBV30|TRBJ1-1|-|-
CAWNPWGVGTEAFF
TGTGCCTGGAACCCATGGGGGGTCGGCACTGAAGCTTTCTTT
>TRBV6-1|TRBJ2-2|-|-
CASSERATGELFF
TGTGCCAGCAGTGAACGCGCCACCGGGGAGCTGTTTTTT
>TRBV9|TRBJ2-1|-|-
CASSVSTHGNEQFF
TGTGCCAGCAGCGTTTCAACTCATGGTAATGAGCAGTTCTTC
>TRBV5-1|TRBJ2-3|TRBD1|-
CASSSDRGPQGQYF
TGCGCCAGCAGCTCTGACAGGGGCCCTCAGGGGCAGTATTTT
>TRBV19|TRBJ2-7|-|-
CASSIDRGLYEQYF
TGTGCCAGTAGTATAGATCGCGGACTCTACGAGCAGTACTTC
>TRBV2|TRBJ1-2|-|-
CASSESGGGAAIYGYTF
TGTGCCAGCAGTGAATCGGGAGGAGGGGCCGCCATATATGGCTACACCTTC
>TRBV7-3|TRBJ1-2|-|few
CASSLGQNYGYTF
TGTGCCAGCAGCTTAGGACAGAACTATGGCTACACCTTC
>TRBV10-3|TRBJ1-1|-|once
CAIRNLQVNTEAFF
TGTGCCATCAGAAATTTACAGGTGAACACTGAAGCTTTCTTT
>TRBV7-3|TRBJ1-3|TRBD1|-
CASSPGGSGNTIYF
TGTGCCAGCAGCCCAGGGGGCTCTGGAAACACCATATATTTT
>TRBV18|TRBJ2-7|TRBD1|once
CASSTGGGYEQYF
TGTGCCAGCTCGACAGGGGGGGGCTACGAGCAGTACTTC
>TRBV5-1|TRBJ1-6|-|-
CASSLTGWSPLHF
TGCGCCAGCAGCCTAACAGGGTGGTCACCCCTCCACTTT
>TRBV5-4|TRBJ1-1|-|-
CASSLSASNTEAFF
TGTGCCAGCAGCTTGAGCGCGTCTAACACTGAAGCTTTCTTT
>TRBV7-9|TRBJ1-2|-|-
CASSSWEGGYGYTF
TGTGCCAGCAGCTCATGGGAGGGTGGCTATGGCTACACCTTC
>TRBV6-6|TRBJ1-2|-|-
CASNQGFLTYGYTF
TGTGCCAGCAACCAGGGGTTCCTTACCTATGGCTACACCTTC
>TRBV27|TRBJ1-4|TRBD1|-
CASSLSRQGGKLFF
TGTGCCAGCAGTTTATCCAGACAGGGAGGAAAACTGTTTTTT
>TRBV7-9|TRBJ2-1|-|-
CASSPIKTGYQFF
TGTGCCAGCAGCCCTATAAAGACAGGATATCAGTTCTTC
>TRBV5-4|TRBJ2-1|-|-
CASNQGGFYNEQFF
TGTGCCAGCAATCAGGGAGGATTCTACAATGAGCAGTTCTTC
>TRBV11-1|TRBJ2-7|TRBD2|-
CASSLVPSGSYEQYF
TGTGCCAGCAGCTTAGTCCCTAGCGGCTCCTACGAGCAGTACTTC